Below, 12 T cell receptor beta chains from the same sample are listed, as sequenced in a study of shared clonotypes between healthy human individuals (TCRdb year 2020). CD8 naive samples were CD45RO-negative cells positively selected for CCR7, giving a CD45RA+CCR7+ population that excluded TemRA cells. Library creation used the immunoSEQ multiplex PCR assay. Held by TCRdb, this immuneACCESS table contains in-frame sequences only and omits some clones. Under half of the omission traces to an unresolved V gene where checked; the cause of the rest is unknown. The sample profile shows about 2 million clones; about 95% of them were found once. More than 0.95% of the sample rests with the top ten. Sequenced input: naive CD8+ T cells sorted from blood. Interpreted using the paper, the cell subset or site label stands for: CD45RA+CCR7+. The receptor set was obtained from a man aged 18-30 years in good health.

The genes are TRBV10-3 and TRBJ2-2, with 9 bases that match TRBD1. CDR1 and CDR2 from the germline V gene are ENHRY and SYGVKD. This CDR3 spans 14 amino acids. V was clipped by 7 bases and J by 2 bases; unmatched bases: 2. For the CDR3, the DNA is TGTGCCATCACTACAGGGGGCAACACCGGGGAGCTGTTTTTT. Amino acid sequence: CAITTGGNTGELFF.

This clone was recorded once. The chain is built from TRBV10-2 and TRBJ1-2, with 7 nucleotides matching TRBD1. Germline V gene sequence: CDR1 WSHSY, CDR2 SAAADI. V was pared by 4 bases and J by 4 bases, with 6 bases of the junction left unmatched. The CDR3 is made up of 14 amino acids. The CDR3 DNA sequence: TGCGCCAGCAGTGTTGTACCAGGGGGCTATGGCTACACCTTC. Translated, it gives CASSVVPGGYGYTF.

The CDR3 DNA reads as TGTGCCAGCAGCCGTCCCAATGAAAAACTGTTTTTT. Its translation: CASSRPNEKLFF. The V and J genes are TRBV7-9 and TRBJ1-4, with no clear D. With 5 bases removed from V and 5 bases from J, the gap between germline ends came to 6 bases. The length of the CDR3 is 12 residues. Looked up from germline, CDR1 is SEHNR and CDR2 is FQNEAQ (reference sequence).

In its sample, this clone was seen once. The genes are TRBV10-3 and TRBJ2-1, with TRBD1 identical over 11 bases. The CDR3 extends over 14 amino acids. Trimming at V came to 6 bases and at J to 7 bases, leaving 5 bases not matched to a gene. From germline, CDR1 is ENHRY and CDR2 SYGVKD. The CDR3 reads CAIRGTGGRNEQFF. The CDR3 DNA follows: TGTGCCATCAGAGGGACAGGGGGGAGGAATGAGCAGTTCTTC.

This sequence joins TRBV9 and TRBJ1-1; a weak D match, TRBD1 (5 bases). The V and J ends lost 4 bases and 8 bases respectively, with 18 bases between them. The CDR3 is 14 residues long. Germline V gives CDR1 SGDLS, CDR2 YYNGEE. In nucleotides, the CDR3 is TGTGCCAGCAGCCCCTCCGGGGGAGGGGTGGAAGCTTTCTTT. It is translated as CASSPSGGGVEAFF.

This clone was seen a handful of times. The rearrangement joins TRBV7-9 to TRBJ1-2, with TRBD1 matching 9 bases. This CDR3 is built from 12 residues. Germline values: CDR1 SEHNR, CDR2 FQNEAQ (reference sequence). V lost 10 bases and J lost 3; bases outside the gene matches: 3. The CDR3 DNA reads as TGTGCCACTGACAGGGGGGACTATGGCTACACCTTC. It encodes CATDRGDYGYTF.

The chain joins TRBV6-5 to TRBJ1-3, with D unclear. Germline V gives CDR1 MNHEY, CDR2 SVGAGI. The CDR3 spans 15 residues. The ends were cut back, 10 bases at V and 0 bases at J, with 16 bases in the middle. CDR3 nucleotides: TGTGCCACAGTCGAAGGTCCCCACTCTGGAAACACCATATATTTT. This translates into CATVEGPHSGNTIYF.

The sample holds one count of this clone. The chain is built from TRBV6-6 and TRBJ1-1, with a weak D call TRBD1 (5 bases). Trimming shortened V by 0 bases and J by 2 bases, and 7 bases separated the two germline ends. Germline V CDR1 and CDR2: MNHNY, SVGAGI (reference sequence). The CDR3 is 14 amino acids. The CDR3: CASSYSGGNTEAFF. DNA for the CDR3: TGTGCCAGCAGTTACTCGGGGGGAAACACTGAAGCTTTCTTT.

The rearrangement uses TRBV27 and TRBJ1-1; D is ambiguous. The germline gives CDR1 MNHEY, CDR2 SMNVEV (reference sequence). Trimming removed 2 bases from V and 0 bases from J, with 10 bases in between. CDR3 length equals 15 residues. CDR3 in amino acids: CASSLVPGMNTEAFF. The CDR3 DNA reads as TGTGCCAGCAGTTTAGTCCCAGGCATGAACACTGAAGCTTTCTTT.

In DNA form, the CDR3 reads TGTGCCAGCAGCAGGGTAGCGGACTACAATGAGCAGTTCTTC. It encodes CASSRVADYNEQFF. The chain links TRBV9 to TRBJ2-1, with a weak D call TRBD2 (6 bases). This CDR3 has 14 amino acids. Germline values: CDR1 SGDLS, CDR2 YYNGEE. V shed 4 bases and J shed 3 bases, with 11 bases lying between them. Looking up the rest from reference TRBV9 and TRBJ2-1 gives the full variable domain: DSGVTQTPKHLITATGQRVTLRCSPRSGDLSVYWYQQSLDQGLQFLIQYYNGEERAKGNILERFSAQQFPDLHSELNLSSLELGDSALYFCASSRVADYNEQFFGPGTRLTVL.

V usage is TRBV5-6 and J usage is TRBJ2-7; TRBD1 is a possible D gene (6 bases). V gave up 0 bases and J gave up 2 bases, with 12 bases separating them. In germline, CDR1 is SGHDT, CDR2 YYEEEE. The CDR3 covers 15 residues. CDR3 sequence: CASSLGGHGTYEQYF. The CDR3 DNA reads as TGTGCCAGCAGCTTGGGGGGACACGGAACCTACGAGCAGTACTTC. The full variable domain, with the rest looked up from reference TRBV5-6 and TRBJ2-7, is DAGVTQSPTHLIKTRGQQVTLRCSPKSGHDTVSWYQQALGQGPQFIFQYYEEEERQRGNFPDRFSGHQFPNYSSELNVNALLLGDSALYLCASSLGGHGTYEQYFGPGTRLTVT.

This chain uses TRBV5-1 with TRBJ2-3, with D perhaps matching TRBD1 or TRBD2 (5 bases each). This CDR3 comprises 17 residues. V was clipped by 3 bases and J by 2 bases, with 19 bases between them. In germline, CDR1 is SGHRS, CDR2 YFSETQ. The CDR3 DNA reads TGCGCCAGCAGCTGGGGGAAGGGTAGAGGGGTCACAGATACGCAGTATTTT. Its protein product is CASSWGKGRGVTDTQYF.